The entry below gives a single T cell receptor (beta chain) sequence along with its context. The antigen is unknown. Primers included in the PCR were 60 Vbeta and 13 Jbeta primers. Sequencing used immunoSEQ multiplex PCR; TCRdb keeps in-frame clones, though not all of them. The sample consists of some 130,000 clones, 60% to 85% of them appearing once. This record belongs to a study of cytomegalovirus exposure and HLA in healthy donors. Study-wide results and limits: The listing of 150 to 200 TCR beta chains classed them as cytomegalovirus-associated. Earlier analysis looked at TCR beta V segments, and most were productive about 87% or about 30% of the time. Rarity characterized most TCR sequences, yet some public TCRs appeared in many donors. Based on reports, TCR beta sequences accurately predicted HLA-A and HLA-B alleles for most subjects.

This CDR3 is 13 amino acids long. V was clipped by 4 bases and J by 5 bases, with 14 bases between them. The germline V gene encodes CDR1 SQVTM and CDR2 ANQGSEA. This receptor was identified in a man aged 25 to 45 in good health and CMV-seronegative. This chain uses TRBV29-1 with TRBJ1-2; no clear D gene. The specimen sequenced was PBMCs. The DNA of the CDR3 is TGCAGCGTTGGAGCCAGACTAGAATATGGCTACACCTTC. The encoded protein is CSVGARLEYGYTF.